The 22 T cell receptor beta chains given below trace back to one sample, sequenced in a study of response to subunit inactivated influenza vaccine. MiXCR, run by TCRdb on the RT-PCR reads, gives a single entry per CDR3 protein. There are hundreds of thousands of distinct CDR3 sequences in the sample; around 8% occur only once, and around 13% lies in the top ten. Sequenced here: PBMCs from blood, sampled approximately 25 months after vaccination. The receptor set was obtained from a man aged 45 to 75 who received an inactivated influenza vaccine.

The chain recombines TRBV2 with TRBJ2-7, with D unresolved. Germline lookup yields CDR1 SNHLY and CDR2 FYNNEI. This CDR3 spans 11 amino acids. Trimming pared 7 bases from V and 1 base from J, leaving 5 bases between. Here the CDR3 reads CASIGSYEQYF. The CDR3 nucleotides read TGTGCCAGCATCGGATCCTACGAGCAGTACTTC.

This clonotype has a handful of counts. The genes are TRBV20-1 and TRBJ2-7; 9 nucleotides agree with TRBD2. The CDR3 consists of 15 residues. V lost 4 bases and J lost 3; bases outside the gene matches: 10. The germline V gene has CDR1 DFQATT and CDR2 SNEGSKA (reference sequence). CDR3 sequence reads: CSANLWVAGDYEQYF. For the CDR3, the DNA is TGCAGTGCTAATCTTTGGGTAGCGGGGGACTACGAGCAGTACTTC.

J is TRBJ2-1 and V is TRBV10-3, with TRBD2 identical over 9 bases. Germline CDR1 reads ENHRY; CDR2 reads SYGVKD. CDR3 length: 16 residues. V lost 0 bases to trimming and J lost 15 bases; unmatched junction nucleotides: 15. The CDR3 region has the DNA TGTGCCATCAGTGAGTCGATTGGCGGGAGGGCCCCGGTCACGTTCTTC. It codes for CAISESIGGRAPVTFF.

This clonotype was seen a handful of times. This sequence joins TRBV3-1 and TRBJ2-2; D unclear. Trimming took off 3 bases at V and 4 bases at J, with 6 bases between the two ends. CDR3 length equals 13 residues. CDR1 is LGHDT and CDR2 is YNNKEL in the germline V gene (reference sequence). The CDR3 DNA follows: TGTGCCAGCAGCCATACTACCACCGGGGAGCTGTTTTTT. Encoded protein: CASSHTTTGELFF.

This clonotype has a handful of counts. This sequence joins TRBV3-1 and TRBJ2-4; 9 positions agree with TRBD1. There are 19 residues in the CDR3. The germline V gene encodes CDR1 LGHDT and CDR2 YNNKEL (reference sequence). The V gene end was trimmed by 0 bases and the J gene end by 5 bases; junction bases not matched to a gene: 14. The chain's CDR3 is CASSQDQRTGEGGQNIQYF. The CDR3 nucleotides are TGTGCCAGCAGCCAAGACCAGCGGACAGGGGAAGGGGGCCAAAACATTCAGTACTTC.

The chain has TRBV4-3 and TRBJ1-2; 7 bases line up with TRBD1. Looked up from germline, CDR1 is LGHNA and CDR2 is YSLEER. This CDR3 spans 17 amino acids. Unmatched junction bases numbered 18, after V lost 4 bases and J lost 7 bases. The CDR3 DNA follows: TGCGCCAGCAGCCCCGTGGGACAGCCTAAAGCTATGGCTGGCTACACCTTC. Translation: CASSPVGQPKAMAGYTF.

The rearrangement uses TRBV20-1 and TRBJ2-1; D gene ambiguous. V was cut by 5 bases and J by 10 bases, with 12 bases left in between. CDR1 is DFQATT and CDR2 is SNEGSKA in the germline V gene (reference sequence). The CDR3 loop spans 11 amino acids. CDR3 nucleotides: TGCAGTGCTCTCAAGGTCGCCGAGCAGTTCTTC. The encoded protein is CSALKVAEQFF.

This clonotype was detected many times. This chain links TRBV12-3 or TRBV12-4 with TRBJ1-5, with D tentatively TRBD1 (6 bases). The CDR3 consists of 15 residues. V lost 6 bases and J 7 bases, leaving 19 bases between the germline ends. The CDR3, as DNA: TGTGCCAGCAGCCTAAGGGGGGCGCCCCGGCAGCCCCAGCATTTT. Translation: CASSLRGAPRQPQHF.

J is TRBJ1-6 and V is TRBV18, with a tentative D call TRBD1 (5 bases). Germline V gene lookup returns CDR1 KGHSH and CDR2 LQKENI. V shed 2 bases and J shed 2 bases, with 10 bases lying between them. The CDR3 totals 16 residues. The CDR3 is CASSPSSGTYNSPLHF. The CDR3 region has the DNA TGTGCCAGCTCACCATCCTCAGGGACCTATAATTCACCCCTCCACTTT.

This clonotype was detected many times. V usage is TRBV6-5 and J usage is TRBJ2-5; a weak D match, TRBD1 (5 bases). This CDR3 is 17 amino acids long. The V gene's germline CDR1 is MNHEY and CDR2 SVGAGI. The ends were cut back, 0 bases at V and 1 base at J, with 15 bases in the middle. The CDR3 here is CASSYSLVYGAQETQYF. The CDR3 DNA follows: TGTGCCAGCAGTTACTCATTAGTTTATGGGGCCCAAGAGACCCAGTACTTC.

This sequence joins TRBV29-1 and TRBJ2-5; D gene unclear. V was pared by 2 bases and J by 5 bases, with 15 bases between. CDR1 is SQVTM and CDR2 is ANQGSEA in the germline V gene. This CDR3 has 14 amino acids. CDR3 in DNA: TGCAGCGTTGAAATCGGTCCGCTAAGGGAGACCCAGTACTTC. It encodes CSVEIGPLRETQYF. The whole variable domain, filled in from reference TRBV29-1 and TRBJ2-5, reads SAVISQKPSRDICQRGTSLTIQCQVDSQVTMMFWYRQQPGQSLTLIATANQGSEATYESGFVIDKFPISRPNLTFSTLTVSNMSPEDSSIYLCSVEIGPLRETQYFGPGTRLLVL.

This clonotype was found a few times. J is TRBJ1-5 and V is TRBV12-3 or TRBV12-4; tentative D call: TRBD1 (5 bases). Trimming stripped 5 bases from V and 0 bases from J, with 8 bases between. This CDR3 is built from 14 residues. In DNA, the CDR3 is TGTGCCAGCAGTCGGGACTATAGCAATCAGCCCCAGCATTTT. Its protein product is CASSRDYSNQPQHF.

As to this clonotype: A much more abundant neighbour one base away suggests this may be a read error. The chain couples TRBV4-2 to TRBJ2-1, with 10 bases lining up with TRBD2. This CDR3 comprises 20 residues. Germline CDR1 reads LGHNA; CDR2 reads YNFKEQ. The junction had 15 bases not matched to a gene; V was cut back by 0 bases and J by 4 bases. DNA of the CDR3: TGTGCCAGCAGCCAAGATATGTCCGGGACTAGCGCGGGAGTATACAATGAGCAGTTCTTC. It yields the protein CASSQDMSGTSAGVYNEQFF.

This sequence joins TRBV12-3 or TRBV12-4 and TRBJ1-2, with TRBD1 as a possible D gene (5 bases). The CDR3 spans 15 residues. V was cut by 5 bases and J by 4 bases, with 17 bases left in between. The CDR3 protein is CASSTLQVSGYGYTF. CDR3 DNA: TGTGCCAGCAGTACCTTACAGGTTTCCGGCTATGGCTACACCTTC.

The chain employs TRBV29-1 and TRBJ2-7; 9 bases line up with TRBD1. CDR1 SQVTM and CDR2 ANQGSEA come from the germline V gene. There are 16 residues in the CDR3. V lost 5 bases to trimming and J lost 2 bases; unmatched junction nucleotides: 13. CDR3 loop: CSVLGPVGTGPYEQYF. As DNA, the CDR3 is TGCAGCGTTCTAGGTCCAGTCGGGACAGGGCCCTACGAGCAGTACTTC.

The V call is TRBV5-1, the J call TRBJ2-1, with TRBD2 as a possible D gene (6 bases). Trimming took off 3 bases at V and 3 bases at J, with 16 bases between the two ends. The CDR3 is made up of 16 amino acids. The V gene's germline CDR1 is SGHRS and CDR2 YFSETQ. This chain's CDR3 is CASSSGGVGVYNEQFF. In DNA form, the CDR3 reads TGCGCCAGCAGCTCCGGGGGTGTAGGGGTCTACAATGAGCAGTTCTTC.

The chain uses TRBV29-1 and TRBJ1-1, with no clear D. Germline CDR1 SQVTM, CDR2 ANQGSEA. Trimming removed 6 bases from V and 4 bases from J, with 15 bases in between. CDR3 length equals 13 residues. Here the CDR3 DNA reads TGCAGCGTGGGGAAACTCAGCCCCACTGAAGCTTTCTTT. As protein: CSVGKLSPTEAFF.

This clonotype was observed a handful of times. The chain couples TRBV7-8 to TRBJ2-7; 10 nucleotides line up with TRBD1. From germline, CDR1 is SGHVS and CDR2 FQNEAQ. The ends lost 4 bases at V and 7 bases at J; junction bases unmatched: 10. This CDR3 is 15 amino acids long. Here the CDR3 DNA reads TGTGCCAGCAGCTCCTCCGGGACAGGGGCGCGAGAGCAGTACTTC. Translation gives CASSSSGTGAREQYF.

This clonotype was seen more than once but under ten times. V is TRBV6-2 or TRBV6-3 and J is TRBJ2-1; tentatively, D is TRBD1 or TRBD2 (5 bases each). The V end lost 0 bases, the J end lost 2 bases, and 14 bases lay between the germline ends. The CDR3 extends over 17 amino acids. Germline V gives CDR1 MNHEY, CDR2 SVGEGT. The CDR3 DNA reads TGTGCCAGCAGTTACTCGACTGGGACCGCAACCTACAATGAGCAGTTCTTC. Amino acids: CASSYSTGTATYNEQFF.

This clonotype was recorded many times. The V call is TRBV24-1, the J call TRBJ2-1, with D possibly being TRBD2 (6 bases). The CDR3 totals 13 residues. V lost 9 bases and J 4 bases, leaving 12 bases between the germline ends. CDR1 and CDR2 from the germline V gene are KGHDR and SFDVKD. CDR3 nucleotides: TGTGCCACCGCGGAGGGCCCGTACAATGAGCAGTTCTTC. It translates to CATAEGPYNEQFF.

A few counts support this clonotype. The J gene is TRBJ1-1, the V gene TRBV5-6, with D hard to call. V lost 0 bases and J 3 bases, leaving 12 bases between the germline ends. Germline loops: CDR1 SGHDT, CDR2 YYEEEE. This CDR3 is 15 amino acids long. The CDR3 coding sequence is TGTGCCAGCAGCTTGGGTACCAAGGGAGACACTGAAGCTTTCTTT. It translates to CASSLGTKGDTEAFF. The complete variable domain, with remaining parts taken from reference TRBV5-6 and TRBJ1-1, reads DAGVTQSPTHLIKTRGQQVTLRCSPKSGHDTVSWYQQALGQGPQFIFQYYEEEERQRGNFPDRFSGHQFPNYSSELNVNALLLGDSALYLCASSLGTKGDTEAFFGQGTRLTVV.

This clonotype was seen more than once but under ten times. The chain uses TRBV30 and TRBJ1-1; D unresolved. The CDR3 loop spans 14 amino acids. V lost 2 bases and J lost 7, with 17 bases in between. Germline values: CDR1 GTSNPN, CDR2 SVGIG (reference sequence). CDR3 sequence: CAWSRTDALNEAFF. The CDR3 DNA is TGTGCCTGGAGTCGGACGGACGCACTTAATGAAGCTTTCTTT. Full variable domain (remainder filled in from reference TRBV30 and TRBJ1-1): SQTIHQWPATLVQPVGSPLSLECTVEGTSNPNLYWYRQAAGRGLQLLFYSVGIGQISSEVPQNLSASRPQDRQFILSSKKLLLSDSGFYLCAWSRTDALNEAFFGQGTRLTVV.